The sequence of this T cell receptor beta chain was determined in a study of T cell changes during pregnancy in multiple sclerosis. Using immunoSEQ multiplex PCR, the repertoire was profiled, and TCRdb retains in-frame clones only, with some absent. In the table there are 30,000 to 35,000 clones, about 86% of which are singletons. The V and J ends lost 4 bases and 5 bases respectively, with 8 bases between them. CDR1 and CDR2 from the germline V gene are SGHVS and FQNEAQ. The CDR3 consists of 12 residues. The rearrangement joins TRBV7-8 to TRBJ1-2; D is undetermined. The source was CD4+ T cells from peripheral blood mononuclear cells, collected in the first trimester of pregnancy. This clonotype was obtained from a female donor in good health, enrolled as a control in a pregnancy study. This CDR3 reads CASSSQSYGYTF. The CDR3 DNA is TGTGCCAGCAGCTCACAGAGTTATGGCTACACCTTC.